This T cell receptor (beta chain) was sequenced for a study of identifying expanded T cells in peripheral blood. Regarding the study as a whole: Approximately 2-week clone count variance significantly increased as total template count grew.

This CDR3 is 12 amino acids long. CDR1 is SGHNT and CDR2 is YENEEA in the germline V gene. Generated by immunoSEQ multiplex PCR, the TCRdb table keeps only in-frame clones and is missing some. The data contain tens of thousands of clones, about four fifths of them singletons. Concerning this clone itself: Its antigen is unknown. Germline and junction disagree at one end, which may indicate a read error.

This sequence joins TRBV11-3 and TRBJ1-1; the D is unclear. The receptor was derived from a person aged 18 to 75 in good health. Sequenced input: blood. CDR3 amino acids: CASSLENTEAFF. CDR3 sequence (DNA): TGTGCCAGCAGCCTAGAGAACACTGAAGCTTTCTTT.